The 23 T cell receptor beta chains in this list originate from one sample, sequenced in a study of CD8 T cells in ankylosing spondylitis. From the 5' RACE reads, TCRdb called clonotypes with MiXCR, one entry per CDR3 protein. The sample carries approximately 250,000 distinct CDR3 sequences, 8% to 9% recorded once. The sequencing input was blood, either unsorted or a sorted T cell fraction (not recorded which). The receptors come from a female donor with ankylosing spondylitis or in good health (not recorded which).

This chain connects TRBV29-1 to TRBJ2-5; maybe TRBD2 (7 bases). Germline V gene sequence: CDR1 SQVTM, CDR2 ANQGSEA. The CDR3 length is 16 residues. Deletions cut 6 bases from V and 5 bases from J, with 25 bases between. Written as DNA, the CDR3 is TGCAGCGTGGGGGGGGCCGGGACAAGGAATAGGGAGACCCAGTACTTC. Protein: CSVGGAGTRNRETQYF.

Turning to this clonotype: The junction departs from germline at one end; a sequencing error may be responsible. This chain joins TRBV11-2 and TRBJ2-3; 10 nucleotides align to TRBD2. CDR1 is SGHAT and CDR2 is FQNNGV in the germline V gene. The CDR3 runs to 16 residues. The CDR3 region has the DNA TGTGCCAGCACCTTCGGGACTAGCGTCAGCACAGATATGCAGTATTTT. Translation gives CASTFGTSVSTDMQYF.

This clonotype was counted at least ten times. This chain joins TRBV15 and TRBJ1-1; weak D call: TRBD1 (5 bases). The CDR3 extends over 13 amino acids. The V and J ends lost 5 bases and 4 bases respectively, with 11 bases between them. Germline values: CDR1 LNHNV, CDR2 YYDKDF (reference sequence). The CDR3 DNA reads TGTGCCACCAGCTTGGGGGGAAGCACTGAAGCTTTCTTT. This gives the protein CATSLGGSTEAFF.

This clonotype showed up many times. The chain links TRBV20-1 to TRBJ1-5; no firm D call. The CDR3 is made up of 13 amino acids. Trimming stripped 5 bases from V and 7 bases from J, with 15 bases between. Germline V lookup: CDR1 DFQATT, CDR2 SNEGSKA (reference sequence). In nucleotides, the CDR3 is TGCAGTGCTGGTTGGGTGGAGTACCAGCCCCAGCATTTT. This translates into CSAGWVEYQPQHF.

This clonotype appeared many times. J is TRBJ1-1 and V is TRBV29-1; 7 bases agree with TRBD1. The CDR3 contains 12 residues. Germline trimming cut 6 bases from V and 4 bases from J; bases unmatched to any gene: 5. Germline assignment: CDR1 SQVTM and CDR2 ANQGSEA. CDR3: CSVARDSTEAFF. The CDR3 nucleotides read TGCAGCGTGGCCCGGGACAGCACTGAAGCTTTCTTT.

To note about this clonotype: Germline and junction disagree at one end, which may indicate a read error. The chain is built from TRBV20-1 and TRBJ2-5, with D unclear. The germline CDR1 and CDR2 sequences are DFQATT and SNEGSKA (reference sequence). The length of the CDR3 is 11 residues. The DNA of the CDR3 is TGCAGTGCTAGAGCTGGAGAGACCCTGTACTTC. Translation: CSARAGETLYF.

This clonotype came up many times. The gene calls are TRBV20-1 and TRBJ1-1; no clear D gene. CDR1 and CDR2 from the germline V gene are DFQATT and SNEGSKA (reference sequence). CDR3 length equals 13 residues. The V gene lost 0 bases and the J gene lost 2 bases, with 7 bases spanning the gap. The DNA of the CDR3 is TGCAGTGCTAGAGATACCTATAACACTGAAGCTTTCTTT. Its protein is CSARDTYNTEAFF.

There are many counts of this clonotype. CDR3 loop: CSVVGGGTYEQYF. The CDR3 DNA reads as TGCAGCGTTGTAGGCGGGGGCACCTACGAGCAGTACTTC. This chain joins TRBV29-1 and TRBJ2-7, with D maybe TRBD2 (7 bases). Germline CDR1 and CDR2: SQVTM and ANQGSEA. The CDR3 sequence is 13 residues long. Trimming took off 4 bases at V and 2 bases at J, with 12 bases between the two ends.

This clonotype was detected ten times or more. This chain links TRBV20-1 with TRBJ2-1; weak D call: TRBD2 (6 bases). The length of the CDR3 is 18 residues. V lost 1 base and J lost 0, with 19 bases in between. Germline V gene sequence: CDR1 DFQATT, CDR2 SNEGSKA (reference sequence). The DNA of the CDR3 is TGCAGTGCTAGAGCACAAATGGGACTGCCGAGCTCCTACAATGAGCAGTTCTTC. Amino acids: CSARAQMGLPSSYNEQFF.

In its sample, this clonotype was seen many times. CDR3 sequence: CASSSLTGTNTEAFF. In DNA, the CDR3 is TGTGCCAGCAGCTCGTTAACCGGGACAAACACTGAAGCTTTCTTT. V is TRBV11-2 and J is TRBJ1-1; a possible D gene is TRBD1 (6 bases). The CDR3 has 15 amino acids. Trimming cost V 4 bases and J 2 bases, with 14 bases left between them. Per germline, CDR1 SGHAT and CDR2 FQNNGV.

This clonotype has a count of ten or more. The rearrangement joins TRBV7-9 to TRBJ1-2; TRBD1 aligns across 7 bases. Germline lookup yields CDR1 SEHNR and CDR2 FQNEAQ (reference sequence). The CDR3 spans 14 residues. V lost 5 bases and J lost 4; bases outside the gene matches: 7. The CDR3 bases are TGTGCCAGCAGCGGGGGACAGCCCTCCTATGGCTACACCTTC. As protein: CASSGGQPSYGYTF.

This clonotype was detected ten times or more. J is TRBJ2-1 and V is TRBV10-1; 9 bases line up with TRBD1. With 8 bases clipped from V and 7 bases from J, the junction kept 9 bases outside the gene matches. Germline assignment: CDR1 WNHNN and CDR2 SYGVQD (reference sequence). The length of the CDR3 is 14 residues. This chain's CDR3 is CASGRTGVRNEQFF. The CDR3 bases are TGCGCCAGCGGGCGGACAGGGGTACGGAATGAGCAGTTCTTC.

This clonotype occurred many times. The chain employs TRBV27 and TRBJ1-5, with no clear D. Per the germline V gene, CDR1 is MNHEY and CDR2 is SMNVEV (reference sequence). Trimming pared 0 bases from V and 6 bases from J, leaving 12 bases between. The CDR3 totals 15 residues. This chain's CDR3 is CASSLSTRRGQPQHF. For the CDR3, the DNA is TGTGCCAGCAGTTTATCGACCCGGCGAGGTCAGCCCCAGCATTTT.

In its sample, this clonotype was seen many times. The V and J genes are TRBV15 and TRBJ2-2, with D unclear. The CDR3 is 11 amino acids. Trimming removed 9 bases at V and 3 bases at J, with 5 bases between. Looked up from germline, CDR1 is LNHNV and CDR2 is YYDKDF (reference sequence). The CDR3 reads CATTDTGELFF. For the CDR3, the DNA is TGTGCCACAACAGACACCGGGGAGCTGTTTTTT.

This clonotype occurred a few times. The gene calls are TRBV7-9 and TRBJ1-6, with D possibly matching TRBD1 (6 bases). Germline V CDR1 and CDR2: SEHNR, FQNEAQ (reference sequence). V was pared by 4 bases and J by 2 bases, with 12 bases between. This CDR3 region has 16 residues. CDR3 region: CASSSSDRTYNSPLHF. Written as DNA, the CDR3 is TGTGCCAGCAGCTCCTCAGACAGGACCTATAATTCACCCCTCCACTTT.

This clonotype was detected ten times or more. The rearrangement links TRBV7-2 to TRBJ2-3; 7 bases align to TRBD2. Germline V gene data show CDR1 as SGHTA and CDR2 as FQGNSA. J lost 4 bases, V lost 0 bases, and 4 bases had no gene match. The CDR3 covers 15 residues. CDR3 sequence reads: CASSLAGSGADTQYF. CDR3 coding DNA: TGTGCCAGCAGCTTAGCCGGGAGCGGGGCAGATACGCAGTATTTT.

This clonotype occurred many times. The rearrangement uses TRBV5-1 and TRBJ2-1; TRBD2 matches 10 bases. The CDR3 is 18 amino acids. Germline V lookup: CDR1 SGHRS, CDR2 YFSETQ. J lost 4 bases, V lost 0 bases, and 10 bases had no gene match. CDR3 nucleotides: TGCGCCAGCAGCTTGGAGGCTAGCGGGAGTCTAAGGTACAATGAGCAGTTCTTC. Translating gives CASSLEASGSLRYNEQFF.

This clonotype was observed many times. The chain recombines TRBV20-1 with TRBJ2-6; D possibly uses TRBD1 or TRBD2 (5 bases each). This CDR3 has 16 residues. V was clipped by 3 bases and J by 0 bases, with 12 bases between them. Germline V CDR1 and CDR2: DFQATT, SNEGSKA (reference sequence). In nucleotides, the CDR3 is TGCAGTGCTAGCCAGGGACGGTTCTCTGGGGCCAACGTCCTGACTTTC. This gives the protein CSASQGRFSGANVLTF.

This clonotype has ten or more counts. This chain connects TRBV12-3 or TRBV12-4 to TRBJ1-5; D is perhaps TRBD1 (5 bases). This CDR3 has 15 amino acids. The V gene lost 7 bases and the J gene lost 6 bases, with 19 bases spanning the gap. CDR3 DNA sequence: TGTGCCAGCACCCTGAGGGGAGGGTTGAGTCAGCCCCAGCATTTT. The encoded protein is CASTLRGGLSQPQHF.

This clonotype appeared many times. Here the CDR3 DNA reads TGTGCCAGCAGCTTAGAGGCAGGGTCGACGAAGACCCAGTACTTC. Translation gives CASSLEAGSTKTQYF. The V call is TRBV7-8, the J call TRBJ2-5; D is possibly TRBD1 (5 bases). The germline V gene has CDR1 SGHVS and CDR2 FQNEAQ. Trimming removed 1 base at V and 6 bases at J, with 15 bases between. The CDR3 runs 15 residues.

Concerning this clonotype itself: This sequence may be a read error, since a much larger clone differs from it by one base. J is TRBJ2-7 and V is TRBV15; possible D gene TRBD2, 6 bases. There are 15 residues in the CDR3. In germline, CDR1 is LNHNV, CDR2 YYDKDF (reference sequence). The CDR3 DNA follows: TGTGTCACCAGCAGAGATCCGGGACTTCAATACGAGCAGTACTTC. Translated: CVTSRDPGLQYEQYF. The full variable domain, completed using reference TRBV15 and TRBJ2-7, is DAMVIQNPRYQVTQFGKPVTLSCSQTLNHNVMYWYQQKSSQAPKLLFHYYDKDFNNEADTPDNFQSRRPNTSFCFLDIRSPGLGDTAMYLCVTSRDPGLQYEQYFGPGTRLTVT.

This clonotype was counted ten times or more. The CDR3 nucleotides are TGCGCCAGCAGCCAAAACACCGGGACAACTACCGGGGAGCTGTTTTTT. This translates into CASSQNTGTTTGELFF. The chain uses TRBV4-3 and TRBJ2-2; maybe TRBD1 (6 bases). CDR3 size: 16 residues. V lost 2 bases, J lost 5 bases, and 15 bases lay in between. CDR1 is LGHNA, CDR2 YSLEER, per germline.

V and J are TRBV12-3 or TRBV12-4 and TRBJ1-1; 7 nucleotides agree with TRBD1. After removal of 7 bases from V and 5 bases from J, the junction contained 7 bases not matched to a gene. The CDR3 sequence is 13 residues long. CDR3 bases: TGTGCCAGCACCCAAAAACAGGGGACTGAAGCTTTCTTT. Its translation is CASTQKQGTEAFF.